The 18 T cell receptor beta chains below come from one sample, sequenced in a study of identical twins. Via MiXCR, TCRdb re-called the 5' RACE reads, giving one row per CDR3 protein. The sample carries under 250,000 distinct CDR3 sequences, roughly 13% recorded once. This sample was shared with a second study, whose subject was yellow fever vaccine responses in identical twins.

What was sequenced was memory (CD45RO+) T cells sorted from blood. These receptors came from a woman under 30 in good health.

In its sample, this clonotype was seen a few times. The chain carries TRBV2 and TRBJ2-1; D is unresolved. Per germline, CDR1 SNHLY and CDR2 FYNNEI. The CDR3 consists of 13 residues. V gave up 0 bases and J gave up 6 bases, with 6 bases separating them. The CDR3 region is CASSEAHRNEQFF. CDR3 in DNA: TGTGCCAGCAGTGAAGCGCATCGCAATGAGCAGTTCTTC. The variable domain in full, with the rest retrieved from reference TRBV2 and TRBJ2-1, is EPEVTQTPSHQVTQMGQEVILRCVPISNHLYFYWYRQILGQKVEFLVSFYNNEISEKSEIFDDQFSVERPDGSNFTLKIRSTKLEDSAMYFCASSEAHRNEQFFGPGTRLTVL.

There are many counts of this clonotype. This chain links TRBV20-1 with TRBJ2-3, with D possibly matching TRBD2 (7 bases). The CDR3 is made up of 16 amino acids. V gave up 6 bases and J gave up 4 bases, with 23 bases separating them. The germline V gene has CDR1 DFQATT and CDR2 SNEGSKA (reference sequence). Here the CDR3 DNA reads TGCAGTGCCGCACATAAAGGTGGGGGGGCTTCAGATACGCAGTATTTT. Amino acid sequence: CSAAHKGGGASDTQYF.

There are many counts of this clonotype. The genes are TRBV28 and TRBJ2-3; 10 bases are a match to TRBD2. This CDR3 has 17 amino acids. V lost 2 bases and J lost 5; bases outside the gene matches: 10. Germline V gene data show CDR1 as MDHEN and CDR2 as SYDVKM. CDR3: CASSLGSSGRPGDTQYF. CDR3 bases: TGTGCCAGCAGTTTAGGGTCTAGCGGGAGACCGGGAGATACGCAGTATTTT.

The J gene is TRBJ2-3, the V gene TRBV5-4; D is unresolved. CDR3 size: 14 residues. The V gene lost 5 bases and the J gene lost 1 base, with 11 bases spanning the gap. Germline CDR1 SGHNT, CDR2 YYREEE (reference sequence). This CDR3 is CASSNDSGTDTQYF. In DNA form, the CDR3 reads TGTGCCAGCAGTAACGACTCAGGCACAGATACGCAGTATTTT.

This clonotype was counted only a few times. The rearrangement uses TRBV7-2 and TRBJ1-2; 7 bases align to TRBD1. V dropped 5 bases and J dropped 4; count of bases not matched to a gene: 7. CDR1 is SGHTA, CDR2 FQGNSA, per germline. The CDR3 is made up of 14 amino acids. The CDR3, as DNA: TGTGCCAGCAGCCAGGGGGGGCTGAGCTATGGCTACACCTTC. Translated: CASSQGGLSYGYTF.

This clonotype showed up just a few times. This sequence joins TRBV12-3 or TRBV12-4 and TRBJ2-7; no reliable D call. The CDR3 length is 12 residues. Trimming removed 5 bases at V and 2 bases at J, with 7 bases between. The CDR3 is CASSHRTYEQYF. CDR3 in DNA: TGTGCCAGCAGTCACAGAACCTACGAGCAGTACTTC.

This sequence joins TRBV5-1 and TRBJ2-3; D perhaps matches TRBD2 (6 bases). CDR3 size: 14 residues. Germline loops: CDR1 SGHRS, CDR2 YFSETQ. V was clipped by 4 bases and J by 2 bases, with 11 bases between them. CDR3: CASSKGLATDTQYF. The CDR3 nucleotides are TGCGCCAGCAGCAAGGGACTTGCCACAGATACGCAGTATTTT.

The V and J genes are TRBV12-3 or TRBV12-4 and TRBJ2-3; TRBD1 or TRBD2 may be the D gene (5 bases each). Trimming cost V 7 bases and J 7 bases, with 15 bases left between them. The CDR3 has 13 amino acids. The CDR3 DNA reads TGTGCCAGCACCGGACTGGGGACGAATACGCAGTATTTT. This codes for CASTGLGTNTQYF.

This clonotype was found a few times. V gene TRBV9 combines with J gene TRBJ1-1; no firm D call. CDR1 is SGDLS, CDR2 YYNGEE, per germline. The CDR3 is 14 amino acids. V was pared by 3 bases and J by 5 bases, with 14 bases between. CDR3 loop: CASSGPQLGTEAFF. The CDR3 DNA reads TGTGCCAGCAGCGGACCGCAACTGGGGACTGAAGCTTTCTTT.

This clonotype has just a few counts. This chain links TRBV5-1 with TRBJ2-1; D assignment may be TRBD1 or TRBD2 (6 bases each). The CDR3 totals 13 residues. Germline CDR1 is SGHRS and CDR2 is YFSETQ. V lost 0 bases to trimming and J lost 10 bases, with 11 bases between them. As DNA, the CDR3 is TGCGCCAGCAGCTTGGAAGGGGGGCAAGAGCAGTTCTTC. Its translation is CASSLEGGQEQFF.

The CDR3 region has the DNA TGTGCCAGCAGCTTAGGGTTGCCCACAAAGACCTACAATGAGCAGTTCTTC. It is translated as CASSLGLPTKTYNEQFF. The chain carries TRBV7-8 and TRBJ2-1; the D is unclear. This CDR3 is built from 17 residues. Germline-derived CDR1 and CDR2 are SGHVS and FQNEAQ. Trimming took 1 base from V and 2 from J, leaving 15 bases between them.

There are a few counts of this clonotype. The J gene is TRBJ2-7, the V gene TRBV15, with 10 bases that match TRBD1. The CDR3 has 14 amino acids. Trimming took 4 bases from V and 2 from J; bases not matched to a gene: 2. Per the germline V gene, CDR1 is LNHNV and CDR2 is YYDKDF (reference sequence). The CDR3 is CATSIDRGPYEQYF. The CDR3 DNA follows: TGTGCCACCAGCATTGACAGGGGGCCCTACGAGCAGTACTTC.

The chain is built from TRBV29-1 and TRBJ2-7, with 11 bases that match TRBD1. This CDR3 spans 16 amino acids. Germline loops: CDR1 SQVTM, CDR2 ANQGSEA. The V segment lost 5 bases and the J segment 3 bases; nucleotides outside the gene matches: 12. CDR3 region: CSVSTPSGTGGYEQYF. In DNA, the CDR3 is TGCAGCGTTTCCACCCCGTCCGGGACAGGGGGCTACGAGCAGTACTTC.

V and J are TRBV28 and TRBJ2-7; D possibly matches TRBD1 or TRBD2 (5 bases each). V lost 6 bases and J 0 bases, leaving 12 bases between the germline ends. The CDR3 extends over 14 amino acids. CDR1 MDHEN and CDR2 SYDVKM come from the germline V gene. The CDR3 DNA reads TGTGCCAGCAGCCGGGGCAGAAACTCCTACGAGCAGTACTTC. Encoded protein: CASSRGRNSYEQYF.

Ten or more counts support this clonotype. The chain joins TRBV10-2 to TRBJ2-7; 7 bases agree with TRBD1. The CDR3 spans 12 residues. The V and J ends lost 7 bases and 5 bases, in that order; junction bases with no gene match: 5. The germline gives CDR1 WSHSY, CDR2 SAAADI. CDR3 region: CASTAGGHEQYF. CDR3 DNA sequence: TGCGCCAGCACGGCAGGGGGTCACGAGCAGTACTTC.

This clonotype has only a few counts. The rearrangement joins TRBV9 to TRBJ2-7, with 7 positions matching TRBD1. This CDR3 region has 14 residues. J was trimmed by 6 bases and V by 5 bases; bases with no gene match: 11. Germline V gene lookup returns CDR1 SGDLS and CDR2 YYNGEE. In nucleotides, the CDR3 is TGTGCCAGCAGTCCAGGGACAGAGAATCGCGAGCAGTACTTC. Residues: CASSPGTENREQYF.

To note about this clonotype: This clone may be a read error of a much larger clone one base away. This sequence joins TRBV6-1 and TRBJ2-7, with 8 bases matching TRBD1. There are 14 residues in the CDR3. After removal of 5 bases from V and 0 bases from J, the junction contained 3 bases not matched to a gene. CDR1 MNHNS and CDR2 SASEGT come from the germline V gene. CDR3 nucleotides: TGTGCCAGCAGTACAGGGGGAAGCTCCTACGAGCAGTACTTC. Encoded protein: CASSTGGSSYEQYF.

The chain uses TRBV7-2 and TRBJ2-7; D call uncertain. Germline assignment: CDR1 SGHTA and CDR2 FQGNSA. V lost 5 bases and J 2 bases, leaving 16 bases between the germline ends. This CDR3 has 15 amino acids. CDR3 sequence reads: CASSPVLRGTYEQYF. The DNA for the CDR3 is TGTGCCAGCAGCCCAGTTTTGCGTGGGACCTACGAGCAGTACTTC. Together with reference TRBV7-2 and TRBJ2-7, the CDR3 gives the full variable domain: GAGVSQSPSNKVTEKGKDVELRCDPISGHTALYWYRQSLGQGLEFLIYFQGNSAPDKSGLPSDRFSAERTGGSVSTLTIQRTQQEDSAVYLCASSPVLRGTYEQYFGPGTRLTVT.